This T cell receptor beta chain was found in a study of tumor and adjacent non-tumor tissue in lung cancer. The wider study: Aged about 31 to 80 years, patients included 9 to 11 men and a few women with stage I to III disease. Findings of the study overall: In normal lung, the top 100 clones were significantly more dominant than in tumor. Tumor tissue had significantly higher TCR diversity than normal lung.

The template was RNA from unsorted bulk tissue. This non-tumor lung sample came from over 3 cm beyond the tumor edge. As regards this clonotype: Antigen: not known. One end of the junction is discordant with germline, which a read error may explain.

TCRbeta libraries were built with three rounds of nested PCR, modified from ARM-PCR. TCRdb used MiXCR to reprocess the multiplex PCR reads, holding one entry per CDR3 protein. This repertoire shows roughly 75,000 distinct CDR3 sequences, roughly 80% found once; its top ten account for 50% to 65%. The CDR3 has 17 amino acids. Germline loops: CDR1 MNHEY, CDR2 SVGAGI. The rearrangement uses TRBV6-5 and TRBJ2-1; no clear D gene. The sample consisted of distant non-tumor lung tissue. The sequence derives from a man between 60 and 70 years old with non-small cell lung cancer. CDR3 sequence: CASSYSYSVASYNVQFF. The DNA for the CDR3 is TGTGCCAGCAGTTACTCGTACTCGGTGGCCTCCTATAATGTGCAGTTCTTC.